The source of this TCR beta chain is a study of cytomegalovirus exposure and HLA in healthy donors. Points from the study as a whole: Sequencing had likely introduced a cluster of highly shared sequence variants as an artifact. Most TCR sequences showed up rarely, but some public TCRs showed up in many donors. Reports described diagnosis of cytomegalovirus status by the classifier as highly specific and sensitive.

As to this clone: Its antigen is still unknown.

13 Jbeta primers and 60 Vbeta primers were used for the PCR. In the authors' workflow: An analysis that came later counted 80 million or so unique TCR beta chains, approximately 12 million shared. Sequenced by immunoSEQ multiplex PCR; TCRdb stores in-frame clones only, minus some. V, J and clone size are taken as reported in that table, and D and trimming were inferred from the DNA itself. The sample holds about 200,000 clones. The V segment lost 2 bases and the J segment 3 bases; nucleotides outside the gene matches: 9. The CDR3 loop spans 16 amino acids. Germline CDR1 and CDR2: SGHDT and YYEEEE. The clonotype comes from a boy aged 5-17 years in good health and CMV-seronegative. The sequencing sample was made of PBMCs. The chain employs TRBV5-6 and TRBJ2-5; 8 nucleotides match TRBD2. The CDR3 sequence is CASSFFVVAGKETQYF. The CDR3 DNA sequence: TGTGCCAGCAGCTTTTTCGTGGTAGCGGGGAAAGAGACCCAGTACTTC.